This T cell receptor (beta chain) was recovered during a study of T cell repertoires in aging, cancer and after chemotherapy. Study at large: Paired samples before and after chemotherapy came from chronic lymphocytic leukemia patients on fludarabine- or bendamustine-based regimens. Study-wide findings and caveats: Untreated cancer patients had significantly lower blood TCR diversity than age-matched healthy donors. Thymic emigration or peripheral T cell expansion may be impaired by lymphoid organ infiltration in hematological cancer. Rebound thymic output was suggested by rising median generation probability during chemotherapy in each cancer cohort.

In its sample, this clonotype is large. Its antigen is unknown. This CDR3 has 14 amino acids. In germline, CDR1 is MNHEY, CDR2 SVGAGI. The ends were cut back, 5 bases at V and 0 bases at J, with 8 bases in the middle. Rearranged V-D-J TRB sequences were amplified with a mixed TRB-A/B primer pool. TCRdb itself ran the multiplex PCR reads through MiXCR, one entry per CDR3 protein. Altogether fewer than 2,000 distinct CDR3 sequences are present, roughly a third being singletons, with the ten largest covering roughly 40%. Amplification of TCR beta used genomic DNA extracted from peripheral blood. Material: blood. The rearrangement links TRBV6-5 to TRBJ1-5, with a possible D match to TRBD1 (5 bases). The receptor was isolated from a human donor with a blood cancer. CDR3 bases: TGTGCCAGCAGTGGGGACTATAGCAATCAGCCCCAGCATTTT. Encoded protein: CASSGDYSNQPQHF.